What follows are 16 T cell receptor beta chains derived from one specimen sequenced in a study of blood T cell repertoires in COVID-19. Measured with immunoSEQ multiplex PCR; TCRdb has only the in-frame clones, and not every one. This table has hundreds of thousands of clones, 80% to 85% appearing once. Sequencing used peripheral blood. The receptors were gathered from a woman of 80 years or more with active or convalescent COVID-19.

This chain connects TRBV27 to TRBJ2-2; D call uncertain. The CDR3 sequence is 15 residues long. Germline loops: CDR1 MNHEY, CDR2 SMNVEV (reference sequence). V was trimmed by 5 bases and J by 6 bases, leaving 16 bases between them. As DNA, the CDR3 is TGTGCCAGCAGTCCACGAGGAGTCAATCCCGGGGAGCTGTTTTTT. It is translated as CASSPRGVNPGELFF.

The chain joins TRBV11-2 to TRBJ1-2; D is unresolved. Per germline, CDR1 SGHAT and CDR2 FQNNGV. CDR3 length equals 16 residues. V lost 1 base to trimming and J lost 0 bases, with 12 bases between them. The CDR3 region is CASSLGSPISNYGYTF. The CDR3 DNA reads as TGTGCCAGCAGCTTAGGTTCCCCAATTTCTAACTATGGCTACACCTTC.

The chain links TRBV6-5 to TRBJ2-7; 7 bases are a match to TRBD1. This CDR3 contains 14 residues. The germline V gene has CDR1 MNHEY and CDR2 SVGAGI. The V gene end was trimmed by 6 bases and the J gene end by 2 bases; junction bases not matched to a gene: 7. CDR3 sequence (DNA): TGTGCCAGCAGGTCGGGACAGAACACCTACGAGCAGTACTTC. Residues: CASRSGQNTYEQYF.

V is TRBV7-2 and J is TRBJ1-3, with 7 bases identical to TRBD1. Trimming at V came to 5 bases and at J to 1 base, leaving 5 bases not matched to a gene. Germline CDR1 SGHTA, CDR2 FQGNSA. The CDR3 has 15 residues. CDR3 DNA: TGTGCCAGCAGCGCGGACAGGAGATCTGGAAACACCATATATTTT. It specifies CASSADRRSGNTIYF.

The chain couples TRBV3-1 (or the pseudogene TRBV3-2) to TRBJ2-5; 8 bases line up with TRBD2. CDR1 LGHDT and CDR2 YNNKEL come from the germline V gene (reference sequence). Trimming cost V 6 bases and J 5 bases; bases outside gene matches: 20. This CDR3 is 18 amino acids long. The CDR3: CASRPTGTSGRGGETQYF. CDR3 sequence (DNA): TGTGCCAGCAGACCCACTGGAACTAGCGGCCGAGGGGGGGAGACCCAGTACTTC.

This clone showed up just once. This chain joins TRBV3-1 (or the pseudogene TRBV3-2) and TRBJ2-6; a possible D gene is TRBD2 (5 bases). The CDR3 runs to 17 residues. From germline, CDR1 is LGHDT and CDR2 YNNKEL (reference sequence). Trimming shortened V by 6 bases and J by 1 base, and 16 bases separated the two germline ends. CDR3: CASRFLNRGSGANVLTF. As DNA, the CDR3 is TGTGCCAGCAGATTCCTAAATCGGGGTTCTGGGGCCAACGTCCTGACTTTC.

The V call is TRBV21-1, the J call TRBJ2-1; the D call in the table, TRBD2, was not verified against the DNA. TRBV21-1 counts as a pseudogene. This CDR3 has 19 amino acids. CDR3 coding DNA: TGTGCCAGCAGCAACGCCCGGACTAGCTGGGGAAAGACCAACAATGAGCAGTTCTTC. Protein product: CASSNARTSWGKTNNEQFF.

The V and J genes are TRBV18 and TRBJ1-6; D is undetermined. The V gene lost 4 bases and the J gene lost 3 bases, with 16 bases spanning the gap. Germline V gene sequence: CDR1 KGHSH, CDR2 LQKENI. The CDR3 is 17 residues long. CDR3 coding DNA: TGTGCCAGCTCACACAATAGGAACCGACACTATAATTCACCCCTCCACTTT. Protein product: CASSHNRNRHYNSPLHF. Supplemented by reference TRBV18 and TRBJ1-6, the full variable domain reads NAGVMQNPRHLVRRRGQEARLRCSPMKGHSHVYWYRQLPEEGLKFMVYLQKENIIDESGMPKERFSAEFPKEGPSILRIQQVVRGDSAAYFCASSHNRNRHYNSPLHFGNGTRLTVT.

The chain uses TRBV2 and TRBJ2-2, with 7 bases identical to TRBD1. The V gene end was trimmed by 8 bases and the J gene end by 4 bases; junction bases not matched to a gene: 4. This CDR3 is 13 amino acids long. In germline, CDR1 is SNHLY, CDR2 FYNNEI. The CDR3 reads CASRDSVTGELFF. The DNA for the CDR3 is TGTGCCAGCCGGGACAGCGTCACCGGGGAGCTGTTTTTT.

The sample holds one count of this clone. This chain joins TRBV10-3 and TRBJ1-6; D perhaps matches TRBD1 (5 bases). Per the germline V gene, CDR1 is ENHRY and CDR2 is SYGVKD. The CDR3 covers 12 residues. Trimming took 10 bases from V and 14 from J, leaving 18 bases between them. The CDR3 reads CASGQPDGALHF. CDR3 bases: TGTGCCAGCGGACAACCGGATGGAGCCCTCCACTTT.

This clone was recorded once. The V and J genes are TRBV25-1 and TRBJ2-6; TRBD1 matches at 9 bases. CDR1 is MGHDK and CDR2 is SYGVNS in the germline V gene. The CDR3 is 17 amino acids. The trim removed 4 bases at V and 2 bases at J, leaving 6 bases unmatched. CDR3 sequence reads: CASSALTGGAGANVLTF. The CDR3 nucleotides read TGTGCCAGCAGTGCCCTCACAGGGGGCGCTGGGGCCAACGTCCTGACTTTC.

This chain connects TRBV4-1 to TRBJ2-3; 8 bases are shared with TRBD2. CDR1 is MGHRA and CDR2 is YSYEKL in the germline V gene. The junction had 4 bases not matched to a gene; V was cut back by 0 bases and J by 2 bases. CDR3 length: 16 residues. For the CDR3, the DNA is TGCGCCAGCAGCCAAGAACGGGGGGGCGTCACAGATACGCAGTATTTT. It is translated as CASSQERGGVTDTQYF.

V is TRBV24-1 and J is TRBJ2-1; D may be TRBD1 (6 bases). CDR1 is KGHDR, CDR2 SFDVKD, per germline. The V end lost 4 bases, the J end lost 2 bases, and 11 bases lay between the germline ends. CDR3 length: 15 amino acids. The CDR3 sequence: CATSDKDRPYNEQFF. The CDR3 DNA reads TGTGCCACCAGTGACAAGGACAGACCCTACAATGAGCAGTTCTTC.

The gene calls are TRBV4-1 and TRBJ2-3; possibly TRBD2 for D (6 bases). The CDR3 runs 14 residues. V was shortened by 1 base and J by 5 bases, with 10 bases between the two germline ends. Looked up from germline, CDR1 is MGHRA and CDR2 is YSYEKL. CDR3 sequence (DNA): TGCGCCAGCAGCCAAGCGGGAGTCAAAGATACGCAGTATTTT. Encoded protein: CASSQAGVKDTQYF.

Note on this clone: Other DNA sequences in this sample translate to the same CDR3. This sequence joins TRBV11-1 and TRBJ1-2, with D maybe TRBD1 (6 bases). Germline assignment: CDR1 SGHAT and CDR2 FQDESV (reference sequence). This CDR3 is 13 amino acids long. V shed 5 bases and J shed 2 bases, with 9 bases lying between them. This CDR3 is CASSLGQNYGYTF. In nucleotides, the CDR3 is TGTGCCAGCAGCCTGGGACAAAACTATGGCTACACCTTC.

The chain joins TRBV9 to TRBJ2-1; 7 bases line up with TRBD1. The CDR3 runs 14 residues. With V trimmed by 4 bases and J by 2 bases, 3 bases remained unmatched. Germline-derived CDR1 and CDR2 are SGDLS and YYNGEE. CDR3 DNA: TGTGCCAGCAGCCGGACAGGTACCTACAATGAGCAGTTCTTC. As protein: CASSRTGTYNEQFF.